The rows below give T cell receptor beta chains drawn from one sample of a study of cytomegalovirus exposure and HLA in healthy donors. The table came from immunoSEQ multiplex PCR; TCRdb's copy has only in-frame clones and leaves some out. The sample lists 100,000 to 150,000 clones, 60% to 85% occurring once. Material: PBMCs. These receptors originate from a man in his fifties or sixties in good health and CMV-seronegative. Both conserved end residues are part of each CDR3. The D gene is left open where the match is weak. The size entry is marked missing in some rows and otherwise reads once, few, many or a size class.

TGCGCCAGCAGCTTAGACCCAGGGGTAGAAAACACTGAAGCTTTCTTT CASSLDPGVENTEAFF once TRBJ1-1 TRBV5-1 - 16
TGTGCCAGCATCCCCGGGACACCCTACAATGAGCAGTTCTTC CASIPGTPYNEQFF once TRBJ2-1 TRBV7-2 - 14
TGTGCCCTCGAGACAGGGCTTGGGTACACCTTC CALETGLGYTF - TRBJ1-2 TRBV28 TRBD1 11
TGTGCCAGCAGCTCAGCTAGCGGGGGGGCTAGGAATGAGCAGTTCTTC CASSSASGGARNEQFF - TRBJ2-1 TRBV7-2 TRBD2 16
TGTGCCAGCAGCGCAGACAGGGGGGGGTCCTACAATGAGCAGTTCTTC CASSADRGGSYNEQFF - TRBJ2-1 TRBV9 TRBD1 16
TGTGCCAGCAGCCCGGGAGTTAATAGCAATCAGCCCCAGCATTTT CASSPGVNSNQPQHF - TRBJ1-5 TRBV5-5 - 15
TGTGCCAGCAGCCAGGGGGGAACGAACACCGGGGAGCTGTTTTTT CASSQGGTNTGELFF - TRBJ2-2 TRBV6-4 - 15
TGTGCCAGCAGCCCGGGACAGCTTTGGGATGGCTACACCTTC CASSPGQLWDGYTF - TRBJ1-2 TRBV6-5 TRBD1 14
TGCGCCAGCAGCACAGTCAGGGAGGGAAAACTGTTTTTT CASSTVREGKLFF - TRBJ1-4 TRBV5-1 - 13
TGCGCCAGCAGTCGGGGGGGGATTGAAGATACGCAGTATTTT CASSRGGIEDTQYF few TRBJ2-3 TRBV10-1 TRBD2 14
TGTGCCAGCAGCTTGGCCCCCGGCGGAATCACTGAAGCTTTCTTT CASSLAPGGITEAFF - TRBJ1-1 TRBV5-6 - 15
TGTGCCAGCAGCTTAATAGGTCCTAGCGGGGGGGCCGATACGCAGTATTTT CASSLIGPSGGADTQYF - TRBJ2-3 TRBV7-3 TRBD2 17
TGTGCCAGTAGTATGACGGGCGGGAGCTCCTACGAGCAGTACTTC CASSMTGGSSYEQYF once TRBJ2-7 TRBV19 TRBD2 15
TGTGCCAGCAGTGTCAGACAGGGAATCTCTGGGGCCAACGTCCTGACTTTC CASSVRQGISGANVLTF - TRBJ2-6 TRBV25-1 TRBD1 17
TGTGCCAGCAGTGATCCGGCGACAGGGAAGTCCTACAATGAGCAGTTCTTC CASSDPATGKSYNEQFF few TRBJ2-1 TRBV2 TRBD1 17